Following are 17 T cell receptor beta chains from one sample sequenced in a study of T cell changes during pregnancy in multiple sclerosis. Some clones are missing from TCRdb's copy, which holds only in-frame ones; the method was immunoSEQ multiplex PCR. The sample has 33,000 or so clones; about nine tenths are singletons. Sample: CD8+ T cells from peripheral blood mononuclear cells, taken in the third trimester of pregnancy. These receptor sequences come from a female donor with multiple sclerosis, enrolled in a pregnancy study.

This chain connects TRBV7-9 to TRBJ2-7; TRBD2 agrees at 9 bases. Germline CDR1 is SEHNR and CDR2 is FQNEAQ (reference sequence). With V trimmed by 4 bases and J by 4 bases, 17 bases remained unmatched. This CDR3 spans 18 amino acids. The DNA for the CDR3 is TGTGCCAGCAGCTCCCGGACAGCGGGAGGACCCTTGGGGTACGAGCAGTACTTC. Translation: CASSSRTAGGPLGYEQYF.

CDR3 region: CASSLGHRAEQYF. As DNA, the CDR3 is TGTGCCAGCAGTTTAGGCCACAGGGCCGAGCAGTACTTC. The chain combines TRBV27 with TRBJ2-7; tentatively, D is TRBD1 (6 bases). Germline values: CDR1 MNHEY, CDR2 SMNVEV (reference sequence). CDR3 size: 13 residues. The V end was cut by 2 bases, the J end by 6 bases, with 11 bases between.

V and J are TRBV7-3 and TRBJ1-1; 7 positions match TRBD1. CDR1 and CDR2 (germline): SGHTA, FQGTGA. V shed 6 bases, J shed 3 bases, and the junction held 7 bases outside the gene matches. The CDR3 spans 14 residues. The CDR3 is CASSPDTGDTEAFF. CDR3 DNA: TGTGCCAGCAGTCCAGATACAGGGGACACTGAAGCTTTCTTT.

The chain's CDR3 is CASSLTASRTDTQYF. CDR3 nucleotide sequence: TGTGCCAGCAGCCTCACCGCTAGTCGCACAGATACGCAGTATTTT. This sequence joins TRBV9 and TRBJ2-3, with D unresolved. The CDR3 extends over 15 amino acids. The V gene lost 4 bases and the J gene lost 1 base, with 13 bases spanning the gap. In germline, CDR1 is SGDLS, CDR2 YYNGEE.

A few counts support this clone. This chain joins TRBV27 and TRBJ1-1, with a possible D match to TRBD1 (5 bases). CDR1 and CDR2 (germline): MNHEY, SMNVEV (reference sequence). The ends were cut back, 6 bases at V and 6 bases at J, with 14 bases in the middle. This CDR3 region has 13 residues. This CDR3 reads CASSPGGRAEAFF. The CDR3 DNA sequence: TGTGCCAGCAGCCCCGGGGGGAGGGCTGAAGCTTTCTTT.

The CDR3 region is CASSLYRGTEAFF. CDR3 sequence (DNA): TGCGCCAGCAGCTTGTACAGGGGAACTGAAGCTTTCTTT. The J gene is TRBJ1-1, the V gene TRBV5-1, with 7 bases lining up with TRBD1. With V trimmed by 1 base and J by 5 bases, 2 bases remained unmatched. Per the germline V gene, CDR1 is SGHRS and CDR2 is YFSETQ. This CDR3 region has 13 residues.

This clone counts as medium-sized. This chain joins TRBV7-9 and TRBJ1-1, with TRBD1 matching 7 bases. Germline CDR1 SEHNR, CDR2 FQNEAQ (reference sequence). The J segment lost 3 bases and the V segment lost 5 bases, leaving 9 bases of the junction unmatched. The CDR3 spans 15 residues. The CDR3 region is CASSTLDRTDTEAFF. In nucleotides, the CDR3 is TGTGCCAGCAGCACGTTGGACAGGACGGACACTGAAGCTTTCTTT.

Sample share makes this clone medium-sized. The chain is built from TRBV15 and TRBJ1-2; possibly TRBD1 for D (5 bases). The V gene's germline CDR1 is LNHNV and CDR2 YYDKDF (reference sequence). Trimming cost V 5 bases and J 6 bases, with 16 bases left between them. This CDR3 contains 14 residues. CDR3 nucleotide sequence: TGTGCCACCAGCTTGCTCGGAGGGGCAAATGGCTACACCTTC. Amino acid sequence: CATSLLGGANGYTF.

The genes are TRBV19 and TRBJ2-7, with a possible D match to TRBD2 (7 bases). Trimming cost V 6 bases and J 2 bases, with 17 bases left between them. Looked up from germline, CDR1 is LNHDA and CDR2 is SQIVND (reference sequence). This CDR3 contains 15 residues. The CDR3, as DNA: TGTGCCAGTAGCTGGGGGCTAGCGGTGCCCTACGAGCAGTACTTC. It specifies CASSWGLAVPYEQYF.

The rearrangement uses TRBV4-1 and TRBJ1-1, with no clear D. The CDR3 spans 13 residues. From germline, CDR1 is MGHRA and CDR2 YSYEKL. The V gene lost 1 base and the J gene lost 5 bases, with 8 bases spanning the gap. The CDR3 nucleotides read TGCGCCAGCAGCCAAGCGGCGAGGACTGAAGCTTTCTTT. It encodes CASSQAARTEAFF.

The rearrangement joins TRBV6-5 to TRBJ2-2, with D unclear. Trimming left V 4 bases short and J 2 bases short, with 5 bases between. The CDR3 contains 13 residues. The germline V gene encodes CDR1 MNHEY and CDR2 SVGAGI. The DNA for the CDR3 is TGTGCCAGCAGTTCCCTTAACACCGGGGAGCTGTTTTTT. It codes for CASSSLNTGELFF.

The sample holds one count of this clone. V gene TRBV2 combines with J gene TRBJ1-2; D is undetermined. The CDR3 extends over 11 amino acids. Germline V lookup: CDR1 SNHLY, CDR2 FYNNEI. V was cut by 7 bases and J by 10 bases, with 13 bases left in between. The CDR3 sequence: CASMGGEDYTF. CDR3 DNA: TGTGCCAGCATGGGCGGGGAAGACTACACCTTC. Based on the CDR3 plus reference TRBV2 and TRBJ1-2, the full variable domain is EPEVTQTPSHQVTQMGQEVILRCVPISNHLYFYWYRQILGQKVEFLVSFYNNEISEKSEIFDDQFSVERPDGSNFTLKIRSTKLEDSAMYFCASMGGEDYTFGSGTRLTVV.

The CDR3 DNA follows: TGTGCCAGCAACGACAGGGGCGGTTCCTACGAGCAGTACTTC. Translating gives CASNDRGGSYEQYF. This chain joins TRBV11-1 and TRBJ2-7; TRBD1 agrees at 8 bases. This CDR3 is built from 14 residues. The junction had 6 bases not matched to a gene; V was cut back by 7 bases and J by 1 base. CDR1 SGHAT and CDR2 FQDESV come from the germline V gene (reference sequence).

This chain joins TRBV6-7 and TRBJ1-6; 10 nucleotides match TRBD1. TRBV6-7 is filed as an ORF, its function uncertain. This CDR3 is built from 16 residues. V shed 5 bases, J shed 10 bases, and the junction held 11 bases outside the gene matches. The CDR3 is CASSPSRRDRGSPLHF. The CDR3 DNA reads as TGTGCCAGCAGTCCTAGCCGCCGGGACAGGGGATCACCCCTCCACTTT.

The J gene is TRBJ2-7, the V gene TRBV6-1; 9 bases are a match to TRBD1. V shed 8 bases, J shed 2 bases, and the junction held 10 bases outside the gene matches. In germline, CDR1 is MNHNS, CDR2 SASEGT. The CDR3 spans 15 residues. CDR3 DNA sequence: TGTGCCAGCGGGGGGACCCGGGACAGGGCCTACGAGCAGTACTTC. Its protein product is CASGGTRDRAYEQYF.

This chain joins TRBV9 and TRBJ2-7; D unclear. V lost 4 bases and J 7 bases, leaving 9 bases between the germline ends. The germline V gene encodes CDR1 SGDLS and CDR2 YYNGEE. The CDR3 covers 11 residues. The chain's CDR3 is CASSPGVEQYF. CDR3 nucleotides: TGTGCCAGCAGCCCCGGAGTGGAGCAGTACTTC. Based on the CDR3 plus reference TRBV9 and TRBJ2-7, the full variable domain is DSGVTQTPKHLITATGQRVTLRCSPRSGDLSVYWYQQSLDQGLQFLIQYYNGEERAKGNILERFSAQQFPDLHSELNLSSLELGDSALYFCASSPGVEQYFGPGTRLTVT.

This clone occurred once. CDR3 DNA sequence: TGTGCCAGCAGCGACACAGGGGAGGCTCGCACAGATACGCAGTATTTT. It specifies CASSDTGEARTDTQYF. The gene calls are TRBV9 and TRBJ2-3; the D gene is possibly TRBD1 (7 bases). The CDR3 sequence is 16 residues long. Germline V gene data show CDR1 as SGDLS and CDR2 as YYNGEE. V was pared by 3 bases and J by 1 base, with 15 bases between. Using reference TRBV9 and TRBJ2-3 for the parts outside the CDR3, the full variable domain is DSGVTQTPKHLITATGQRVTLRCSPRSGDLSVYWYQQSLDQGLQFLIQYYNGEERAKGNILERFSAQQFPDLHSELNLSSLELGDSALYFCASSDTGEARTDTQYFGPGTRLTVL.